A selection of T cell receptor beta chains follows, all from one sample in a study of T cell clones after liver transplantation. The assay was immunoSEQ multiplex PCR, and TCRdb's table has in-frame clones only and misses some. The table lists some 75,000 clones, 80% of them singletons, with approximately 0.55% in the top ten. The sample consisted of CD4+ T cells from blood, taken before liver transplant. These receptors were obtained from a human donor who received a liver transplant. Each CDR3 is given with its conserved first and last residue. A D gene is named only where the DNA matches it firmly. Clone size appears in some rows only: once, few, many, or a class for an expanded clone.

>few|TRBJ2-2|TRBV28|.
CASSLQTGTPNGELFF
TGTGCCAGCAGCCTACAAACCGGGACTCCAAACGGGGAGCTGTTTTTT
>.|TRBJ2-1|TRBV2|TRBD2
CASKGSGRGSSYNEQFF
TGTGCCAGCAAGGGTAGCGGGAGGGGGAGCTCCTACAATGAGCAGTTCTTC
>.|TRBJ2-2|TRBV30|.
CAWSAWTYGELFF
TGTGCCTGGAGTGCATGGACTTACGGGGAGCTGTTTTTT
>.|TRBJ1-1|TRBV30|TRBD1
CAWGDRNTEAFF
TGTGCCTGGGGGGACAGGAACACTGAAGCTTTCTTT
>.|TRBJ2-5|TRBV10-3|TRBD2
CAITFIPSAAGEWETQYF
TGTGCCATCACATTTATCCCCTCGGCAGCGGGAGAATGGGAGACCCAGTACTTC
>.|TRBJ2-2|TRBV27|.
CASSRLNTGELFF
TGTGCCAGCAGTCGACTCAACACCGGGGAGCTGTTTTTT
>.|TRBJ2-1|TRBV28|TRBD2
CASSLLGTSGRAGMNEQFF
TGTGCCAGCAGCCTTCTCGGGACTAGCGGGAGGGCCGGGATGAATGAGCAGTTCTTC
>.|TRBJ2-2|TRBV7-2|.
CASSLLNTGELFF
TGTGCCAGCAGCCTACTGAACACCGGGGAGCTGTTTTTT
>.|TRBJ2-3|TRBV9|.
CASSLKGTPEGTQYF
TGTGCCAGCAGCCTTAAAGGGACCCCCGAAGGGACGCAGTATTTT
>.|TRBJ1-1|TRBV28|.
CASSFWTEAFF
TGTGCCAGCAGTTTTTGGACTGAAGCTTTCTTT
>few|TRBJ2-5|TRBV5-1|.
CASSWKGQGLGETQYF
TGCGCCAGCAGCTGGAAGGGGCAGGGTTTGGGGGAGACCCAGTACTTC
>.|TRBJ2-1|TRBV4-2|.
CASSLGDTNEQFF
TGTGCCAGCAGCTTGGGAGACACGAATGAGCAGTTCTTC
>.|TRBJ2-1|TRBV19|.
CASSIDGAYNEQFF
TGTGCCAGTAGTATCGACGGGGCCTACAATGAGCAGTTCTTC
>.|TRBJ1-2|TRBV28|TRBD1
CASSLGQGASYTF
TGTGCCAGCAGTTTGGGACAGGGGGCAAGCTACACCTTC
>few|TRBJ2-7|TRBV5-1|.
CASSLAGSREQAGYEQYF
TGCGCCAGCAGCTTGGCCGGGAGCAGGGAGCAAGCTGGCTACGAGCAGTACTTC
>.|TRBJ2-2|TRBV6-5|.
CASSLRPGTGELFF
TGTGCCAGCAGCCTCCGACCAGGCACCGGGGAGCTGTTTTTT
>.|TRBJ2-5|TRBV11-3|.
CASSLNRAQETQYF
TGTGCCAGCAGCTTGAACCGGGCACAAGAGACCCAGTACTTC
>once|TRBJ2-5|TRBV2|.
CASSGYRQETQYF
TGTGCCAGCAGTGGATATAGACAAGAGACCCAGTACTTC
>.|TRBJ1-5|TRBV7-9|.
CASSALGDSNQPQHF
TGTGCCAGCAGCGCCTTAGGGGATAGCAATCAGCCCCAGCATTTT
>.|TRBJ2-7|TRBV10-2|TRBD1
CATRDSYEQYF
TGCGCCACCCGGGACAGCTACGAGCAGTACTTC
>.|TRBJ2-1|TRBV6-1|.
CASSKFYGNNEQFF
TGTGCCAGCAGTAAGTTTTACGGGAACAATGAGCAGTTCTTC
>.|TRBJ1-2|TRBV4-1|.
CASSPGVHYGYTF
TGCGCCAGCAGCCCAGGGGTTCACTATGGCTACACCTTC